This TCR beta chain was identified during a study of Graves' ophthalmopathy and Graves' hyperthyroidism. Study information: Specimen type is peripheral blood, obtained at initial diagnosis before any treatment.

RNA transcripts were the template, and TCR beta CDR3 regions were amplified from them. An opening RT-PCR round employed HTBI primers and preceded a second-round multiplex PCR. Each CDR3 protein is one row after TCRdb ran MiXCR on the multiplex PCR reads. Of 680,000 or so distinct CDR3 sequences listed, 22% are singletons. The TCR was taken from a woman in her late teens or twenties with stable Graves' hyperthyroidism. Some clones in this sample may be carry-over from other donors' samples. The sample taken for sequencing was peripheral blood.

The CDR3 bases are TGTGCCAGCAGTGAAGCGGAGGGGGTAGGCTACACCTTC. Its protein is CASSEAEGVGYTF. The chain carries TRBV6-1 and TRBJ1-2, with a possible D match to TRBD1 (6 bases). The CDR3 sequence is 13 residues long. The germline V gene encodes CDR1 MNHNS and CDR2 SASEGT. The V and J ends lost 0 bases and 8 bases respectively, with 10 bases between them.